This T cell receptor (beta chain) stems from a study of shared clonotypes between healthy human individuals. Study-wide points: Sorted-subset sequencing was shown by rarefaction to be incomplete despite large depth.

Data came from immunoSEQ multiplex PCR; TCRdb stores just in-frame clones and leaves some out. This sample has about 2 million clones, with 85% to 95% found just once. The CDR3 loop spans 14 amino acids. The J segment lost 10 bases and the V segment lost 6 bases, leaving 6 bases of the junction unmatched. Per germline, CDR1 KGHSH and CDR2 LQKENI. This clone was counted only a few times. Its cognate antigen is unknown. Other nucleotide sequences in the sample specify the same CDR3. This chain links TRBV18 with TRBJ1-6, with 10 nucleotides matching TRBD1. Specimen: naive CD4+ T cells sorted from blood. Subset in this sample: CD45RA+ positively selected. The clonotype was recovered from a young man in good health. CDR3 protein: CASSPGQGKSPLHF. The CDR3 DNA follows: TGTGCCAGCTCCCCGGGACAGGGGAAGTCACCCCTCCACTTT.